This T cell receptor beta chain appears in the sequencing data of a study of shared clonotypes between healthy human individuals. Looking at the study overall: Sampling drew on donors who were a couple of women and a few men aged 18 to 49.

The test was conducted at deep level. DNA at about 210 ng, 25,000 to 30,000 T cell genomes, went into sorted-subset replicate PCRs. Clones were sequenced by immunoSEQ multiplex PCR, and TCRdb holds only the in-frame ones, with some missing. This table holds about a million clones, more than 60% found once. Per germline, CDR1 SGHNT and CDR2 YYREEE (reference sequence). Between the trimmed V and J ends, which lost 4 bases and 3 bases, there was a span of 14 bases. CDR3 size: 14 residues. The sample consisted of memory CD4+ T cells sorted from blood. Noted subset: CD45RA-negative fraction. The source is a man aged 18 to 29 in good health. This chain uses TRBV5-4 with TRBJ2-7; no definite D call. CDR3 sequence reads: CASSLIDGDYEQYF. CDR3 nucleotides: TGTGCCAGCAGCCTAATAGATGGCGACTACGAGCAGTACTTC.